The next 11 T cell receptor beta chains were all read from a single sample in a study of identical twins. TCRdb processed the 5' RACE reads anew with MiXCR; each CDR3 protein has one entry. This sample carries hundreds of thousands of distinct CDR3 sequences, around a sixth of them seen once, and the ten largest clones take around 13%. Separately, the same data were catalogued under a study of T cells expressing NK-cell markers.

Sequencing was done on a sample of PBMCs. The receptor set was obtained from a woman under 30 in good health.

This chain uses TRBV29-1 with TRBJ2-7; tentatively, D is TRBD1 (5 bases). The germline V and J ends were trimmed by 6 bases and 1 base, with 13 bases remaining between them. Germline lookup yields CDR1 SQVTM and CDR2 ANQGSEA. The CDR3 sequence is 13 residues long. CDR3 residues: CSVTVYRSYEQYF. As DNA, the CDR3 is TGCAGCGTGACCGTCTACAGGTCCTACGAGCAGTACTTC.

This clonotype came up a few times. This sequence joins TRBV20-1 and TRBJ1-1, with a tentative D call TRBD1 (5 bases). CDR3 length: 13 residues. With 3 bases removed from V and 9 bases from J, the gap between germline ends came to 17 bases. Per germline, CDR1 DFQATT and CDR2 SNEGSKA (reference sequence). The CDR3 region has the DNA TGCAGTGCTAGGGCGACAGCACTCGGCAAAGCTTTCTTT. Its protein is CSARATALGKAFF.

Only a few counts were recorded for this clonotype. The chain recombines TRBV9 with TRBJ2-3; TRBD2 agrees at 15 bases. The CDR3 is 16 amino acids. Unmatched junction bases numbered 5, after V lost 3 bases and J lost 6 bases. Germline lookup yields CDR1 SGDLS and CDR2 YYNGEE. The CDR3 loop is CASSGTSGGASDTQYF. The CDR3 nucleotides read TGTGCCAGCAGCGGGACTAGCGGGGGGGCTTCGGATACGCAGTATTTT.

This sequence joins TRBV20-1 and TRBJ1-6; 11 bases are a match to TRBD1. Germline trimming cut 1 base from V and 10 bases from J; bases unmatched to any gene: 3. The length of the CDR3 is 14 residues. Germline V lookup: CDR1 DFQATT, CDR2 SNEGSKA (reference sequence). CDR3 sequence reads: CSARAGTGGSPLHF. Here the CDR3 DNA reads TGCAGTGCTAGAGCCGGGACAGGGGGGTCACCCCTCCACTTT.

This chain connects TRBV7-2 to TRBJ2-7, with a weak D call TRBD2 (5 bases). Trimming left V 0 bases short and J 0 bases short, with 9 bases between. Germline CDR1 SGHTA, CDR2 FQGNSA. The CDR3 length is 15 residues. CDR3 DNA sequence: TGTGCCAGCAGCTTAGCCAGCGGTACCTCCTACGAGCAGTACTTC. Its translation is CASSLASGTSYEQYF.

Written as DNA, the CDR3 is TGTGCCAGCAGTTTAGTCGGACTAGGCGCCGGCTACGAGCAGTACTTC. It translates to CASSLVGLGAGYEQYF. This rearrangement joins TRBV12-3 or TRBV12-4 to TRBJ2-7; 7 bases match TRBD2. The CDR3 runs to 16 residues. After removal of 1 base from V and 3 bases from J, the junction contained 9 bases not matched to a gene.

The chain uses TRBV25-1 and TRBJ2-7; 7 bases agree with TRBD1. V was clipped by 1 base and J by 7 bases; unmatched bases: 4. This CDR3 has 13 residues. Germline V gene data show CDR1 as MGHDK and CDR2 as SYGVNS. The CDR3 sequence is CASSESGRGEQYF. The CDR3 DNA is TGTGCCAGCAGTGAATCGGGCAGGGGGGAGCAGTACTTC.

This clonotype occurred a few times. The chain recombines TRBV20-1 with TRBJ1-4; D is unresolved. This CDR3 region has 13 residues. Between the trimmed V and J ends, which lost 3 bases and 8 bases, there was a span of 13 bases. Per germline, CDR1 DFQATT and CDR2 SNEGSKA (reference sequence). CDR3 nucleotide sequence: TGCAGTGCTAGCGTAGTCACGGAGGAAAAACTGTTTTTT. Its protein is CSASVVTEEKLFF.

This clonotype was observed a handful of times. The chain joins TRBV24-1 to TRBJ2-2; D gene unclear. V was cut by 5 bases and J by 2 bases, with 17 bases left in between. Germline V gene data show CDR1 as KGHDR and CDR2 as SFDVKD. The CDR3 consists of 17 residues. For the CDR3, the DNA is TGTGCCACCAGTGGATCCCTAGGACCCTATAACACCGGGGAGCTGTTTTTT. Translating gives CATSGSLGPYNTGELFF.

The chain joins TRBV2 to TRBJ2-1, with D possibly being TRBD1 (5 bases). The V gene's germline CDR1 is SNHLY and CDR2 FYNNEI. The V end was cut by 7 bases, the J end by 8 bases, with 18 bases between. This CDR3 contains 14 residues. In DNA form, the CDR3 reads TGTGCCAGCATAATGGCAGGGAACAGCCATGAGCAGTTCTTC. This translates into CASIMAGNSHEQFF. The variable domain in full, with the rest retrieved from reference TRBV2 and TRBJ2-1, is EPEVTQTPSHQVTQMGQEVILRCVPISNHLYFYWYRQILGQKVEFLVSFYNNEISEKSEIFDDQFSVERPDGSNFTLKIRSTKLEDSAMYFCASIMAGNSHEQFFGPGTRLTVL.

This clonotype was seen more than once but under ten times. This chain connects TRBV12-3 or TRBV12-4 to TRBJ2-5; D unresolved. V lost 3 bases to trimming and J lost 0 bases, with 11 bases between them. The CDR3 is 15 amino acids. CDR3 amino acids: CASSFQDHHQETQYF. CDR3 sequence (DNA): TGTGCCAGCAGTTTCCAGGACCACCACCAAGAGACCCAGTACTTC.